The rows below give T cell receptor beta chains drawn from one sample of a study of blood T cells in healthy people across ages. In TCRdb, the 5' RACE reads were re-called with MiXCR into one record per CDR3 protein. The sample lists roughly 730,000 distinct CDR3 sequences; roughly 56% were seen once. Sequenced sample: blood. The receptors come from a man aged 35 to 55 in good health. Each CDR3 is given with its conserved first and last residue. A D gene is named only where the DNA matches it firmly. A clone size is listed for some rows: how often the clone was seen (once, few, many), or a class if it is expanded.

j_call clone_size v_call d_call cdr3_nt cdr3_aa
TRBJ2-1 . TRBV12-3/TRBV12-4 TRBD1 TGTGCCAGCAGTGTCGGGACAGGGGGCTATGAGCAGTTCTTC CASSVGTGGYEQFF
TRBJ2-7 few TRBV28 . TGTGCCTCCGGTTCGAGCCCCACCTACGAGCAGTACTTC CASGSSPTYEQYF
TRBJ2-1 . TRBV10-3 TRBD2 TGTGCCATCAGTGAGCCTCGACTAGCAGAGAGCTCCTACAATGAGCAGTTCTTC CAISEPRLAESSYNEQFF
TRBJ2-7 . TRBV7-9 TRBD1 TGTGCCAGCAACTCAGGGGGATCTTCCGAGCAGTACTTC CASNSGGSSEQYF
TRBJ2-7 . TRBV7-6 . TGTGCCAGCAGCCTCAACAGGGCGCGATCCTACGTGCAGTACTTC CASSLNRARSYVQYF
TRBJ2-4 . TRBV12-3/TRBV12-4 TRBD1 TGTGCCAGCAGGACCTACAGGGGGCCGGCCAAAAACATTCAGTACTTC CASRTYRGPAKNIQYF
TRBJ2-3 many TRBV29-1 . TGCAGCGTTGATCGGAACCGAAACCCCACAGATACGCAGTATTTT CSVDRNRNPTDTQYF
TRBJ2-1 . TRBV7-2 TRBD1 TGTGCCAGCAGCTTCGGACAGGGGCGACATGAGCAGTTCTTC CASSFGQGRHEQFF
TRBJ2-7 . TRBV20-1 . TGCAGTGCTAGAAGTTCCCGGCACTCCTACGAGCAGTACTTC CSARSSRHSYEQYF
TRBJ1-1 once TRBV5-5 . TGTGCCAGCAGCTTGGGGTGGGCAAACGCTGAAGCTTTCTTT CASSLGWANAEAFF
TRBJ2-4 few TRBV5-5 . TGTGCCAGCAGCTTGGTCCCCTTGGGAAACAGCGCCAAAAACATTCAGTACTTC CASSLVPLGNSAKNIQYF
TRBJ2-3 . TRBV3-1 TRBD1 TGTGCCAGCAGCCGCCGACAGGGGGGAGCCACAGATACGCAGTATTTT CASSRRQGGATDTQYF